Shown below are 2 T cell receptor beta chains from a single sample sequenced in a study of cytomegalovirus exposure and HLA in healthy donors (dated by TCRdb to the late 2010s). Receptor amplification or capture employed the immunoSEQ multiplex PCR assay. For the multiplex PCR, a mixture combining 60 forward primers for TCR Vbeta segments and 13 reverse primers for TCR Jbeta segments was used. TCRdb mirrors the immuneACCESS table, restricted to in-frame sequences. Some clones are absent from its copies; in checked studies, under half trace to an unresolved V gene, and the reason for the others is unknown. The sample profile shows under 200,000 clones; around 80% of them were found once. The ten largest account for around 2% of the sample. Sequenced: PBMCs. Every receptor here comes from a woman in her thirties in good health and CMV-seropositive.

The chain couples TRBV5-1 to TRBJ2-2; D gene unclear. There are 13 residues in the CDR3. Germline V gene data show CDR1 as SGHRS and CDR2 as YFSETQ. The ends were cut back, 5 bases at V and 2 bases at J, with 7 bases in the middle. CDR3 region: CASSIFNTGELFF. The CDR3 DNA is TGCGCCAGCAGTATCTTTAACACCGGGGAGCTGTTTTTT.

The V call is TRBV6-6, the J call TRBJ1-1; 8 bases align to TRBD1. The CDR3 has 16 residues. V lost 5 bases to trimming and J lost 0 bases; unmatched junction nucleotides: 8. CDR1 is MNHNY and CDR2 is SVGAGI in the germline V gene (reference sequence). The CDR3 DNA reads TGTGCCAGCAGTCGATGGACAGGGTCCATGAACACTGAAGCTTTCTTT. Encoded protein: CASSRWTGSMNTEAFF.